This T cell receptor (beta chain) was profiled in a study of cytomegalovirus exposure and HLA in healthy donors. V was pared by 5 bases and J by 4 bases, with 15 bases between. This CDR3 has 14 residues. Germline V CDR1 and CDR2: MNHEY, SMNVEV (reference sequence). Method: immunoSEQ multiplex PCR; TCRdb's copy keeps in-frame clones and lacks some. Counted here are roughly 150,000 clones, approximately 84% occurring once; the ten biggest clones make up around 27%. Study conclusions and caveats: Generally TCR sequences proved uncommon, though certain public TCRs appeared in numerous donors. Cytomegalovirus association was listed for under 200 TCR beta chains.

Concerning this clone itself: Its antigen is as yet unknown.

This sequence originates from a man aged 30-40 years in good health and CMV-seropositive. The chain uses TRBV27 and TRBJ2-7; possibly TRBD2 for D (5 bases). Sequenced material: PBMCs. As DNA, the CDR3 is TGTGCCAGCAGTCTCCGCCGGGAACCATACGAGCAGTACTTC. Translated, it gives CASSLRREPYEQYF.